This TCR beta chain was sequenced for a study of cytomegalovirus exposure and HLA in healthy donors. Study as a whole: An earlier analysis found fewer than 140 million unique TCR beta sequences from 150 million to 200 million T cells.

PCR amplification relied on 60 Vbeta primers (plus 13 Jbeta primers). Profiling relied on immunoSEQ multiplex PCR, and the TCRdb table lists in-frame clones only, not all of them. Among 80,000 or so clones listed, roughly 64% were seen once. This clone appeared a few times. Its antigen is as yet unknown. Study-wide findings and caveats: What a later analysis showed was that several of the most significant clusters appeared linked to common viral pathogens. Productive status was seen about 90% or about 30% of the time for most TCR beta V segments in an earlier analysis. Later, TCR association rates were found to vary by HLA locus, highest for DRB1 and lowest for HLA-C.

The TCR was taken from a man between 25 and 39 years old in good health and CMV-seropositive. Sequencing was carried out using PBMCs.

CDR3 protein: CASSHSPYRGPNTEAFF. The CDR3 nucleotides are TGTGCCAGCTCACACAGTCCTTACAGGGGACCGAACACTGAAGCTTTCTTT. This chain joins TRBV18 and TRBJ1-1; 7 nucleotides agree with TRBD1. The CDR3 runs 17 residues. Looked up from germline, CDR1 is KGHSH and CDR2 is LQKENI. Trimming cost V 4 bases and J 1 base; bases outside gene matches: 12.